Below, one T cell receptor beta chain is given with its context. The antigen it binds to is not known. No base quality information exists; no much larger clone differs at one position. Each PCR received spiked-in synthetic TCR analog templates so that absolute template abundance could be estimated from read counts. Using the immunoSEQ assay, TCRbeta CDR3 regions were amplified from genomic DNA with bias-controlled V and J gene primers. Sequencing of rearranged TCRbeta segments was done at approximately 20X coverage. In the source study's methods: Sequencing errors were corrected by clustering and CDR3s were annotated against IMGT to assign V, D and J genes. Downstream analyses used only productive TCRbeta rearrangements, leaving out any out-of-frame or stop-codon sequences. To compute clonality, Shannon entropy was normalized by the log of the number of unique productive sequences and then subtracted from one. Fisher's exact test with Benjamini-Hochberg correction, using a cutoff of adjusted p below 0.01, was how clones that differed between time points or between blood and tumor were identified. The immuneACCESS repertoire file appears here via TCRdb, limited to in-frame rearrangements. These files lack a portion of the clones; in checked studies, under half of the deficit traces to unresolved V genes, and the cause of the others is not known. V, J and clone size are taken as reported in that table, and D and trimming were inferred from the DNA itself. This sample comprises approximately 32,000 clones, around 83% of them detected only once. Less than 40% of the sample goes to the ten largest clones.

This sample is part of a study of PD-L1 blockade in urothelial cancer (dated by TCRdb to between 2016 and 2019). The study in broad terms: All patients started therapy in about 2014 and received atezolizumab 1,200 mg intravenously every 3 weeks. About 85% of the roughly 29 patients were males with bladder-origin urothelial cancer, and about 65% of the 29 reported a prior smoking history. Patients had an ECOG performance status of 0 or 1 and had received between 0 and 3 prior chemotherapy regimens. Blood samples were analyzed 3 weeks after the start of treatment (second dose) and 6 weeks after the start of treatment. Blood samples gave median yields of approximately 130,000 T cells and approximately 80,000 unique TCRs, along with a median clonality of roughly 0.08. The study was an exploratory multi-omic analysis of somatic, immune and clinical correlates of response to PD-L1 blockade with atezolizumab in urothelial cancer. Pretreatment tumor samples and matched peripheral blood, collected serially before and after atezolizumab treatment, underwent TCR sequencing. Progression-free survival longer than 6 months counted as durable clinical benefit, and TCR features were additionally tested against both progression-free and overall survival. In the same patients, whole exome sequencing and RNA sequencing of pretreatment tumors were performed in addition to TCR sequencing. Under ten patients reached durable clinical benefit, while 20 to 25 patients did not. Pretreatment blood TCR-seq was available for about 27 patients, at least one posttreatment blood collection was obtained for approximately 25 patients, and tumor TCR-seq was available for approximately 25 patients.

The cohort comprised 29 patients with locally advanced or metastatic urothelial carcinoma treated at Memorial Sloan Kettering on a trial protocol. Peripheral blood mononuclear cells were collected pretreatment and during treatment, at between 1 and 8 total time points per patient. The Qiagen DNeasy Blood extraction kit was used to purify genomic DNA from total PBMCs and from tumor samples. PBMCs were collected pretreatment and during treatment and were isolated and stored as previously described. What the research found in general, with its limitations: Because the sample size was small (n ≈ 28) and many of the analyses were exploratory, the results are meant to be hypothesis-generating. Greater expansion of tumor-associated TCR clones in peripheral blood 3 weeks after the start of treatment was observed in patients with durable benefit (n of about 20, p = 0.022). A pretreatment peripheral blood TCR clonality below the median was linked to improved progression-free and overall survival.

CDR3 length: 13 amino acids, cysteine to phenylalanine. The entry retains the CDR3 DNA only, 39 bases that are in frame from base 1. Trimming leaves V shorter by 4 bases and J shorter by 3 bases, with the junction holding 2 bases beyond the gene matches. The germline V gene sets CDR1 to SGHRS and CDR2 to YFSETQ. This sequence uses TRBV5-1 and TRBJ2-5; 8 bases in the junction line up with TRBD2. This TCR came from a man aged 55 to 69 with urothelial cancer. Here the sequenced sample was PBMCs, taken around atezolizumab (anti-PD-L1) treatment. The DNA sequence is given as TGCGCCAGCAGCCGTAGCGGGGAAGAGACCCAGTACTTC. Translated, it reads CASSRSGEETQYF.